Following are 15 T cell receptor beta chains from one sample sequenced in a study of T-cell memory formation after mild COVID-19. TCRdb passed the 5' RACE reads through MiXCR, listing each CDR3 protein once. The profile shows hundreds of thousands of distinct CDR3 sequences, about a sixth of them singletons. The sample consisted of PBMCs or a T cell subset sorted from them (not recorded which). All receptors derive from a man younger than 30 who had mild COVID-19 (a few samples of this study predate the infection). Cell type and time point are not known.

This clonotype has a count of ten or more. J is TRBJ2-3 and V is TRBV5-1; D unresolved. Germline V gene sequence: CDR1 SGHRS, CDR2 YFSETQ. CDR3 length: 14 amino acids. V was trimmed by 0 bases and J by 2 bases, leaving 7 bases between them. CDR3 sequence (DNA): TGCGCCAGCAGCTTGGATCCAAACACAGATACGCAGTATTTT. Protein sequence: CASSLDPNTDTQYF.

The rearrangement links TRBV12-3 or TRBV12-4 to TRBJ2-2; 7 positions match TRBD1. The length of the CDR3 is 14 residues. The V segment lost 5 bases and the J segment 7 bases; nucleotides outside the gene matches: 7. CDR3 DNA sequence: TGTGCCAGCAGTCGACAGGGTATTAGCGGGGAGCTGTTTTTT. Translating it yields CASSRQGISGELFF.

This clonotype was counted between two and nine times. This chain joins TRBV7-9 and TRBJ1-5; 7 nucleotides align to TRBD1. The CDR3 covers 14 residues. Germline lookup yields CDR1 SEHNR and CDR2 FQNEAQ (reference sequence). V was clipped by 4 bases and J by 10 bases; unmatched bases: 10. The CDR3 nucleotides read TGTGCCAGCAGCTACCGCGGACAGGAAGGCCCCCAGCATTTT. Translated, it gives CASSYRGQEGPQHF.

This clonotype was observed a few times. The J gene is TRBJ1-2, the V gene TRBV4-1; D may be TRBD1 (5 bases). CDR3 length equals 13 residues. Looked up from germline, CDR1 is MGHRA and CDR2 is YSYEKL. Between the trimmed V and J ends, which lost 3 bases and 2 bases, there was a span of 7 bases. The CDR3 DNA reads as TGCGCCAGCAGCCAGCAGGGAAACTATGGCTACACCTTC. Translated, it gives CASSQQGNYGYTF.

This chain uses TRBV5-5 with TRBJ2-1, with a tentative D call TRBD2 (5 bases). V was trimmed by 1 base and J by 0 bases, leaving 17 bases between them. The CDR3 has 18 residues. The germline V gene has CDR1 SGHKS and CDR2 YYEKEE (reference sequence). CDR3 nucleotide sequence: TGTGCCAGCAGCTTGAGTGAGAGGCGGGTGAGCTCCTACAATGAGCAGTTCTTC. It is translated as CASSLSERRVSSYNEQFF.

The sample holds a few counts of this clonotype. The chain recombines TRBV29-1 with TRBJ1-2; possible D gene TRBD1, 5 bases. Trimming pared 0 bases from V and 6 bases from J, leaving 14 bases between. This CDR3 is built from 14 residues. Per the germline V gene, CDR1 is SQVTM and CDR2 is ANQGSEA. The CDR3 DNA reads as TGCAGCGTTGAAGATTCAGTATCCAGGGATGGCTACACCTTC. Amino acid sequence: CSVEDSVSRDGYTF. Variable domain in full (rest from reference TRBV29-1 and TRBJ1-2): SAVISQKPSRDICQRGTSLTIQCQVDSQVTMMFWYRQQPGQSLTLIATANQGSEATYESGFVIDKFPISRPNLTFSTLTVSNMSPEDSSIYLCSVEDSVSRDGYTFGSGTRLTVV.

This clonotype was found a few times. The genes are TRBV12-3 or TRBV12-4 and TRBJ1-2, with D possibly being TRBD1 (5 bases). V lost 7 bases and J 2 bases, leaving 23 bases between the germline ends. This CDR3 has 17 residues. CDR3 region: CASKGVNRDRRNYGYTF. For the CDR3, the DNA is TGTGCCAGCAAGGGAGTGAACCGGGACCGCCGAAACTATGGCTACACCTTC.

This clonotype was counted between two and nine times. The J gene is TRBJ2-7, the V gene TRBV6-2 or TRBV6-3, with 7 bases that match TRBD1. The ends lost 0 bases at V and 5 bases at J; junction bases unmatched: 10. Germline V lookup: CDR1 MNHEY, CDR2 SVGEGT. CDR3 length: 16 amino acids. The CDR3 is CASSYSSRPGGNEQYV. CDR3 DNA: TGTGCCAGCAGTTACTCGAGTAGGCCAGGGGGAAACGAGCAGTACGTC.

This clonotype was recorded a few times. The rearrangement links TRBV15 to TRBJ2-5; D gene uncertain. The germline gives CDR1 LNHNV, CDR2 YYDKDF (reference sequence). Deletions cut 0 bases from V and 5 bases from J, with 13 bases between. The CDR3 is 15 amino acids. For the CDR3, the DNA is TGTGCCACCAGCAGAGAAAAGTCCTCCGTGGAGACCCAGTACTTC. It translates to CATSREKSSVETQYF.

The gene calls are TRBV5-4 and TRBJ2-5, with D possibly TRBD2 on 5 matching bases. The germline V gene has CDR1 SGHNT and CDR2 YYREEE (reference sequence). V gave up 3 bases and J gave up 5 bases, with 8 bases separating them. The CDR3 has 12 amino acids. The CDR3 DNA follows: TGTGCCAGCAGCTCGGAGGATGAGACCCAGTACTTC. Residues: CASSSEDETQYF. Combining the CDR3 with reference TRBV5-4 and TRBJ2-5 gives the whole variable domain ETGVTQSPTHLIKTRGQQVTLRCSSQSGHNTVSWYQQALGQGPQFIFQYYREEENGRGNFPPRFSGLQFPNYSSELNVNALELDDSALYLCASSSEDETQYFGPGTRLLVL.

The chain employs TRBV7-3 and TRBJ2-2; no firm D call. The germline CDR1 and CDR2 sequences are SGHTA and FQGTGA. This CDR3 spans 14 amino acids. Between the trimmed V and J ends, which lost 1 base and 5 bases, there was a span of 8 bases. The CDR3 here is CASSLMGGTGELFF. The CDR3 DNA is TGTGCCAGCAGCTTAATGGGTGGAACCGGGGAGCTGTTTTTT.

This clonotype was seen a few times. V is TRBV5-1 and J is TRBJ1-1; TRBD1 is a possible D gene (5 bases). Germline values: CDR1 SGHRS, CDR2 YFSETQ. Trimming took 6 bases from V and 2 from J, leaving 14 bases between them. CDR3 length: 14 residues. The CDR3: CASKVWGANTEAFF. In DNA, the CDR3 is TGCGCCAGCAAAGTGTGGGGCGCAAACACTGAAGCTTTCTTT.

This clonotype showed up just a few times. This rearrangement joins TRBV4-1 to TRBJ2-7, with D hard to call. Germline CDR1 and CDR2: MGHRA and YSYEKL. The CDR3 is 14 amino acids. The V and J ends lost 0 bases and 3 bases respectively, with 9 bases between them. The CDR3 spells CASSQESGSYEQYV. CDR3 bases: TGCGCCAGCAGCCAAGAGTCCGGCAGCTACGAGCAGTACGTC.

This clonotype was counted only a few times. The chain has TRBV29-1 and TRBJ2-3; TRBD1 aligns across 7 bases. Trimming at V came to 6 bases and at J to 0 bases, leaving 9 bases not matched to a gene. CDR3 length: 15 amino acids. Looked up from germline, CDR1 is SQVTM and CDR2 is ANQGSEA. CDR3 residues: CSVGGQVESTDTQYF. CDR3 coding DNA: TGCAGCGTCGGCGGACAGGTGGAAAGCACAGATACGCAGTATTTT.

This clonotype was seen more than once but under ten times. The V call is TRBV28, the J call TRBJ1-2; D is unclear. CDR1 and CDR2 from the germline V gene are MDHEN and SYDVKM. The CDR3 has 16 residues. Trimming stripped 7 bases from V and 2 bases from J, with 20 bases between. CDR3 sequence reads: CASTPAGSSFNYGYTF. For the CDR3, the DNA is TGTGCCAGCACCCCCGCCGGGTCCTCCTTCAACTATGGCTACACCTTC.